The next 23 T cell receptor beta chains were all read from a single sample in a study of T cell repertoires in cytomegalovirus infection (dated by TCRdb to the late 2010s). Antigens of these TCRs are unknown. This sample was sequenced with an Illumina HiSeq 1500. TCRdb redid the processing of the public reads, applying fastp at Q25 and MiXCR, and retained in-frame beta chains. All rows with the same CDR3 protein become a single entry with the most common DNA and genes. Across this sample there are 750,000 to 900,000 distinct CDR3 sequences, with 25% to 35% seen only once. The top ten hold 13% of the sample. The sample's treatment or condition label is to be understood as: in vitro stimulation with specific CMV peptide epitopes to enrich CMV-specific T cells. The specimen was cultured CD8+ T cells from PBMCs, collected from culture after CMV antigen stimulation. These receptors were collected from a human donor in good health (CMV status not recorded). Some clones in this sample may be carry-over from other donors' samples.

The rearrangement joins TRBV7-9 to TRBJ2-7; 7 nucleotides align to TRBD1. CDR1 is SEHNR and CDR2 is FQNEAQ in the germline V gene (reference sequence). V lost 3 bases to trimming and J lost 4 bases; unmatched junction nucleotides: 3. The CDR3 runs 13 residues. CDR3 bases: TGTGCCAGCAGCTTTACAGGGGCGTACGAGCAGTACGTC. This gives the protein CASSFTGAYEQYV.

This chain links TRBV6-1 with TRBJ2-7, with unresolved D. CDR1 MNHNS and CDR2 SASEGT come from the germline V gene. This CDR3 is built from 14 residues. V gave up 4 bases and J gave up 0 bases, with 10 bases separating them. CDR3 bases: TGTGCCAGCAGTGTAGACGGAGTCTCCTACGAGCAGTACGTC. Protein: CASSVDGVSYEQYV.

Regarding this clonotype: The limits of the CDR3 on the DNA are not certain, so only TCRdb's listed CDR3 is given. The V gene is TRBV5-1, the J gene TRBJ2-7; TRBD1, the D gene given by the table, was not confirmed from the DNA. Germline CDR1 and CDR2: SGHRS and YFSETQ. The CDR3 numbers 14 amino acids, ends counted. The CDR3 loop is CASSWATGTYEQYF.

V gene TRBV6-1 combines with J gene TRBJ1-6, with a weak D call TRBD1 (5 bases). The germline V and J ends were trimmed by 7 bases and 9 bases, with 16 bases remaining between them. Per the germline V gene, CDR1 is MNHNS and CDR2 is SASEGT. The CDR3 covers 14 residues. The CDR3 sequence is CASTQKGYPSPLHF. The DNA for the CDR3 is TGTGCCAGCACCCAAAAGGGGTATCCTTCACCCCTCCACTTT.

The V call is TRBV6-5, the J call TRBJ2-7, with 8 nucleotides matching TRBD1. The CDR3 totals 19 residues. CDR1 is MNHEY and CDR2 is SVGAGI in the germline V gene. Unmatched junction bases numbered 19, after V lost 5 bases and J lost 1 base. The CDR3 nucleotides read TGTGCCAGCAGTCTCATCGGACAGGGTGAGGTCAAGTATTCCTACGAGCAGTACTTC. This encodes CASSLIGQGEVKYSYEQYF.

The V and J genes are TRBV12-3 or TRBV12-4 and TRBJ2-5; TRBD2 is a possible D gene (5 bases). V was shortened by 7 bases and J by 5 bases, with 20 bases between the two germline ends. This CDR3 is 15 amino acids long. CDR3 protein: CASNSEGWLRETQYF. DNA for the CDR3: TGTGCCAGCAACTCAGAGGGCTGGCTGAGGGAGACCCAGTACTTC.

A few counts support this clonotype. The chain uses TRBV9 and TRBJ2-6; D is possibly TRBD1 (6 bases). V lost 3 bases and J 2 bases, leaving 9 bases between the germline ends. Per the germline V gene, CDR1 is SGDLS and CDR2 is YYNGEE. The CDR3 has 15 residues. The chain's CDR3 is CASSDPGAGANVLTF. The CDR3 nucleotides are TGTGCCAGCAGCGACCCAGGGGCTGGGGCCAACGTCCTGACTTTC.

The gene calls are TRBV10-3 and TRBJ1-3, with D tentatively TRBD1 (6 bases). V lost 6 bases and J 0 bases, leaving 21 bases between the germline ends. The CDR3 contains 18 residues. Germline lookup yields CDR1 ENHRY and CDR2 SYGVKD. The CDR3 DNA sequence: TGTGCCATCAGGACTCGGGACACGCAATCGAACTCTGGAAACACCATATATTTT. This translates into CAIRTRDTQSNSGNTIYF.

J is TRBJ2-3 and V is TRBV18; no clear D. The CDR3 sequence is 15 residues long. The germline CDR1 and CDR2 sequences are KGHSH and LQKENI. Trimming removed 5 bases at V and 0 bases at J, with 12 bases between. The CDR3, as DNA: TGTGCCAGCTCATTCGACGGGTCTAGCACAGATACGCAGTATTTT. This encodes CASSFDGSSTDTQYF.

This sequence joins TRBV6-1 and TRBJ2-7; no clear D gene. Germline CDR1 and CDR2: MNHNS and SASEGT. V lost 4 bases, J lost 5 bases, and 6 bases lay in between. This CDR3 region has 11 residues. The CDR3 sequence is CASSGPHEQYF. The CDR3 nucleotides are TGTGCCAGCAGTGGCCCCCACGAGCAGTACTTC.

This clonotype was counted only a few times. The chain employs TRBV7-9 and TRBJ1-1; D ambiguous. Germline V gene data show CDR1 as SEHNR and CDR2 as FQNEAQ (reference sequence). The CDR3 is 15 residues long. The germline V and J ends were trimmed by 0 bases and 1 base, with 9 bases remaining between them. CDR3 sequence reads: CASSLAAVPNTEAFF. In nucleotides, the CDR3 is TGTGCCAGCAGCTTAGCGGCAGTCCCGAACACTGAAGCTTTCTTT.

V gene TRBV4-1 combines with J gene TRBJ2-1; 8 bases map to TRBD1. The CDR3 loop spans 16 amino acids. CDR1 MGHRA and CDR2 YSYEKL come from the germline V gene. The trim removed 4 bases at V and 5 bases at J, leaving 10 bases unmatched. In DNA form, the CDR3 reads TGCGCCAGCAGCCTCTATCCGGGACAGGACAACAATGAGCAGTTCTTC. This codes for CASSLYPGQDNNEQFF.

The CDR3 bases are TGTGCCATCAAGGACAGGGCCCCGATAAACTATGGCTACACCTTC. Residues: CAIKDRAPINYGYTF. This sequence joins TRBV6-1 and TRBJ1-2, with TRBD1 matching 8 bases. V gave up 10 bases and J gave up 2 bases; unmatched junction bases: 12. Germline V gene lookup returns CDR1 MNHNS and CDR2 SASEGT. The CDR3 extends over 15 amino acids.

The CDR3 DNA reads as TGTGCCAGCAGCTTAGACTGGGTCTCCTACGAGCAGTACGTC. Amino acid sequence: CASSLDWVSYEQYV. The gene calls are TRBV7-2 and TRBJ2-7; D is ambiguous. The V gene's germline CDR1 is SGHTA and CDR2 FQGNSA. The CDR3 is 14 amino acids. Trimming shortened V by 1 base and J by 0 bases, and 7 bases separated the two germline ends.

This clonotype was detected a few times. The chain has TRBV19 and TRBJ1-5; 7 positions agree with TRBD1. The CDR3 contains 17 residues. Looked up from germline, CDR1 is LNHDA and CDR2 is SQIVND (reference sequence). J was trimmed by 8 bases and V by 1 base; bases with no gene match: 14. The CDR3 DNA is TGTGCCAGTAGTATAGTGTGGACGGACAGGCTAATCGAGCCCCAGCATTTT. Translated: CASSIVWTDRLIEPQHF.

In this sample, this clonotype turned up a few times. V is TRBV6-5 and J is TRBJ1-6; D not certain. This CDR3 comprises 13 residues. Between the trimmed V and J ends, which lost 2 bases and 10 bases, there was a span of 9 bases. Germline V CDR1 and CDR2: MNHEY, SVGAGI. In DNA form, the CDR3 reads TGTGCCAGCAGTTACGGTCCCGGGTCACCCCTCCACTTT. Protein product: CASSYGPGSPLHF.

This clonotype was detected ten times or more. This chain joins TRBV7-2 and TRBJ1-2, with no clear D. Germline V gene data show CDR1 as SGHTA and CDR2 as FQGNSA. The CDR3 has 16 amino acids. V gave up 5 bases and J gave up 1 base, with 17 bases separating them. The CDR3 region is CASSTAPPGFNYGYTF. The CDR3 DNA reads as TGTGCCAGCAGCACCGCTCCGCCGGGATTTAACTATGGCTACACCTTC.

The V gene is TRBV7-8, the J gene TRBJ2-1, with 9 bases identical to TRBD2. CDR1 is SGHVS and CDR2 is FQNEAQ in the germline V gene. Trimming took 2 bases from V and 3 from J; bases not matched to a gene: 11. CDR3 size: 18 residues. The CDR3 DNA sequence: TGTGCCAGCAGCTTACGTACAGGGGTAGCGGGGGACTACAATGAGCAGTTCTTC. Translation: CASSLRTGVAGDYNEQFF.

CDR3 nucleotide sequence: TGTGCCAGTAGTATAGCAGGACAAGGGAGCACTGAAGCTTTCTTT. The encoded protein is CASSIAGQGSTEAFF. The V and J genes are TRBV19 and TRBJ1-1; D is possibly TRBD1 (5 bases). Trimming took 1 base from V and 4 from J, leaving 13 bases between them. This CDR3 is 15 amino acids long. From germline, CDR1 is LNHDA and CDR2 SQIVND (reference sequence).

This clonotype was seen a handful of times. The chain combines TRBV19 with TRBJ1-1, with 9 bases fitting TRBD1. The V segment lost 10 bases and the J segment 7 bases; nucleotides outside the gene matches: 7. The germline V gene has CDR1 LNHDA and CDR2 SQIVND (reference sequence). The CDR3 loop spans 12 amino acids. DNA of the CDR3: TGTGCCACCCGGGGACAGGGTGTTGAAGCTTTCTTT. Translated: CATRGQGVEAFF.

The V gene is TRBV10-3, the J gene TRBJ1-4, with D possibly TRBD1 on 6 matching bases. Trimming stripped 6 bases from V and 8 bases from J, with 19 bases between. Germline lookup yields CDR1 ENHRY and CDR2 SYGVKD. This CDR3 is built from 15 residues. CDR3 protein: CAISPVRDQGEKLFF. CDR3 bases: TGTGCCATCAGCCCCGTAAGGGACCAGGGGGAAAAACTGTTTTTT.

Remarks on this clonotype: Likely a read error: the CDR3 ends without its conserved phenylalanine or tryptophan. The rearrangement links TRBV6-1 to TRBJ1-1; D gene uncertain. Trimming removed 6 bases from V and 7 bases from J, with 9 bases in between. Germline V gene sequence: CDR1 MNHNS, CDR2 SASEGT. This CDR3 is 11 amino acids long. CDR3 DNA: TGTGCCAGCAGCCGTGGCCTTGAAGCTTTCTTA. This encodes CASSRGLEAFL.

The chain joins TRBV12-3 or TRBV12-4 to TRBJ1-2; no reliable D call. With 2 bases removed from V and 6 bases from J, the gap between germline ends came to 10 bases. This CDR3 comprises 13 residues. The CDR3 is CASSLRVSDGYTF. CDR3 DNA sequence: TGTGCCAGCAGTTTAAGAGTTAGCGATGGCTACACCTTC.